Following are 4 T cell receptor beta chains from one sample sequenced in a study of CD8 T cells in ankylosing spondylitis. TCRdb redid the calling of the 5' RACE reads with MiXCR, one entry per CDR3 protein. The data hold some 200,000 distinct CDR3 sequences, with over 10% observed a single time. Sequenced sample: blood, either unsorted or a sorted T cell fraction (not recorded which). The source of these receptors is a male donor with ankylosing spondylitis or in good health (not recorded which).

The chain carries TRBV11-2 and TRBJ2-3, with TRBD2 matching 10 bases. The V and J ends lost 9 bases and 0 bases, in that order; junction bases with no gene match: 6. CDR1 and CDR2 (germline): SGHAT, FQNNGV. The CDR3 is 15 residues long. CDR3 protein: CASLIAGGSTDTQYF. The DNA for the CDR3 is TGTGCCAGTCTGATAGCGGGGGGAAGCACAGATACGCAGTATTTT. Variable domain in full (rest from reference TRBV11-2 and TRBJ2-3): EAGVAQSPRYKIIEKRQSVAFWCNPISGHATLYWYQQILGQGPKLLIQFQNNGVVDDSQLPKDRFSAERLKGVDSTLKIQPAKLEDSAVYLCASLIAGGSTDTQYFGPGTRLTVL.

The chain has TRBV7-8 and TRBJ2-3, with TRBD2 identical over 9 bases. V was pared by 5 bases and J by 6 bases, with 9 bases of the junction left unmatched. The CDR3 sequence is 15 residues long. The germline gives CDR1 SGHVS, CDR2 FQNEAQ. CDR3: CASSEEASGADTQYF. The CDR3 DNA follows: TGTGCCAGCAGCGAAGAAGCTAGCGGGGCGGATACGCAGTATTTT.

This clonotype was counted only a few times. J is TRBJ2-7 and V is TRBV7-9; D gene unclear. Between the trimmed V and J ends, which lost 5 bases and 3 bases, there was a span of 11 bases. Germline V gene data show CDR1 as SEHNR and CDR2 as FQNEAQ (reference sequence). The CDR3 has 13 amino acids. The CDR3 sequence is CASSLGANYEQYF. In DNA, the CDR3 is TGTGCCAGCAGCCTGGGTGCAAACTACGAGCAGTACTTC.

This clonotype was detected only a few times. The chain employs TRBV18 and TRBJ1-3; TRBD1 might be the D (5 bases). CDR1 and CDR2 (germline): KGHSH, LQKENI. The CDR3 spans 16 residues. Trimming removed 2 bases from V and 2 bases from J, with 13 bases in between. The CDR3 reads CASSPEGLNPGNTIYF. In DNA form, the CDR3 reads TGTGCCAGCTCACCAGAGGGGCTGAATCCTGGAAACACCATATATTTT.